This T cell receptor (beta chain) is drawn from a study of T-cell memory formation after mild COVID-19. This clonotype was detected a few times. The trim removed 5 bases at V and 4 bases at J, leaving 7 bases unmatched. The CDR3 consists of 15 residues. Per the germline V gene, CDR1 is SGHVS and CDR2 is FNYEAQ. From the 5' RACE reads, TCRdb called clonotypes with MiXCR, one entry per CDR3 protein. Of 300,000 to 400,000 distinct CDR3 sequences listed, 25% to 30% are singletons. The gene calls are TRBV7-6 and TRBJ2-2; 7 bases line up with TRBD2. Material for sequencing was PBMCs or a T cell subset sorted from them (not recorded which). The sequence derives from an adult woman who had mild COVID-19 (a few samples of this study predate the infection). Cell type and time point are not known. The CDR3, as DNA: TGTGCCAGCAGCGGTTTCGGCGGGAGCACCGGGGAGCTGTTTTTT. Protein sequence: CASSGFGGSTGELFF.